This TCR beta chain was sequenced in a study of patients and donors after allogeneic stem cell transplantation. One entry per CDR3 protein, called by TCRdb with MiXCR from the RT-PCR reads. The top ten clones hold around 25% of a sample with approximately 99,000 distinct CDR3 sequences, roughly 37% of them seen once. The sequencing sample was made of blood, either unsorted or a sorted T cell fraction (not recorded which). The clonotype originates from a human donor who was either an allogeneic HSCT recipient or a stem cell or donor lymphocyte infusion donor (not recorded which). It is not recorded whose cells these are; they may come from a transplant donor.

In DNA form, the CDR3 reads TGTGCCAGCAGCTTGGGAACTAGCGGATACAATGAGCAGTTCTTC. Protein product: CASSLGTSGYNEQFF. This rearrangement joins TRBV5-6 to TRBJ2-1; 8 positions match TRBD2. Trimming at V came to 0 bases and at J to 4 bases, leaving 3 bases not matched to a gene. This CDR3 has 15 amino acids. CDR1 and CDR2 from the germline V gene are SGHDT and YYEEEE.